The next 10 T cell receptor beta chains were all read from a single sample in a study of blood T cell repertoires in COVID-19. Libraries were prepared by immunoSEQ multiplex PCR; TCRdb keeps only in-frame clonotypes and omits some of them. The sample lists around 400,000 clones; roughly 90% were seen once. What was sequenced was peripheral blood. The receptors were gathered from a man aged 35 to 55 with acute or convalescent COVID-19.

The chain has TRBV30 and TRBJ1-5, with D perhaps TRBD1 (5 bases). The CDR3 has 14 amino acids. Deletions cut 1 base from V and 6 bases from J, with 13 bases between. Germline CDR1 and CDR2: GTSNPN and SVGIG (reference sequence). This CDR3 reads CAWSADISVQPQHF. DNA for the CDR3: TGTGCCTGGAGTGCGGACATATCGGTTCAGCCCCAGCATTTT.

The rearrangement links TRBV4-3 to TRBJ2-3; the D gene is possibly TRBD2 (7 bases). V was clipped by 0 bases and J by 7 bases, with 14 bases between them. Germline CDR1 and CDR2: LGHNA and YSLEER. The length of the CDR3 is 15 residues. The CDR3 spells CASSQERGGLYTQYF. In nucleotides, the CDR3 is TGCGCCAGCAGCCAAGAGAGGGGGGGGCTATATACGCAGTATTTT.

The V gene is TRBV27, the J gene TRBJ1-4; 7 bases are shared with TRBD1. This CDR3 spans 15 amino acids. V shed 5 bases, J shed 6 bases, and the junction held 9 bases outside the gene matches. Germline values: CDR1 MNHEY, CDR2 SMNVEV (reference sequence). The CDR3 DNA follows: TGTGCCAGCAGTCCCGTTCGGCAGGGGGATGAAAAACTGTTTTTT. Encoded protein: CASSPVRQGDEKLFF. Full variable domain (rest looked up from reference TRBV27 and TRBJ1-4): EAQVTQNPRYLITVTGKKLTVTCSQNMNHEYMSWYRQDPGLGLRQIYYSMNVEVTDKGDVPEGYKVSRKEKRNFPLILESPSPNQTSLYFCASSPVRQGDEKLFFGSGTQLSVL.

The V and J genes are TRBV19 and TRBJ2-1, with TRBD2 as a possible D gene (5 bases). Germline loops: CDR1 LNHDA, CDR2 SQIVND (reference sequence). Between the trimmed V and J ends, which lost 5 bases and 10 bases, there was a span of 9 bases. This CDR3 is 11 amino acids long. Written as DNA, the CDR3 is TGTGCCAGTAGTGCCCGACTAGAGCAGTTCTTC. The encoded protein is CASSARLEQFF.

The V and J genes are TRBV28 and TRBJ1-1; weak D call: TRBD1 (5 bases). CDR1 and CDR2 from the germline V gene are MDHEN and SYDVKM. V lost 1 base to trimming and J lost 1 base, with 10 bases between them. The CDR3 has 15 amino acids. The CDR3 is CASSLFGGWNTEAFF. DNA of the CDR3: TGTGCCAGCAGTTTATTTGGGGGGTGGAACACTGAAGCTTTCTTT.

The chain combines TRBV4-1 with TRBJ1-2; D is unclear. CDR1 and CDR2 from the germline V gene are MGHRA and YSYEKL. V lost 2 bases, J lost 7 bases, and 11 bases lay in between. The CDR3 runs 13 residues. The CDR3 sequence: CASSQSGRGGYTF. CDR3 coding DNA: TGCGCCAGCAGCCAATCCGGACGGGGTGGCTACACCTTC.

The rearrangement uses TRBV28 and TRBJ2-7; D ambiguous. V was shortened by 5 bases and J by 3 bases, with 14 bases between the two germline ends. The CDR3 runs to 14 residues. Germline V gives CDR1 MDHEN, CDR2 SYDVKM. CDR3 loop: CASSPQDWFYEQYF. CDR3 bases: TGTGCCAGCAGTCCACAAGACTGGTTCTACGAGCAGTACTTC.

CDR3 DNA: TGTGCCAGCAGCGCCGGGACAGTGGCAAGTGACACCATATATTTT. Protein: CASSAGTVASDTIYF. The J gene is TRBJ1-3, the V gene TRBV2; 7 nucleotides agree with TRBD1. V gave up 6 bases and J gave up 8 bases; unmatched junction bases: 13. Germline-derived CDR1 and CDR2 are SNHLY and FYNNEI. The CDR3 runs to 15 residues.

The chain is built from TRBV11-2 and TRBJ2-1, with 7 positions matching TRBD1. Germline assignment: CDR1 SGHAT and CDR2 FQNNGV. This CDR3 comprises 13 residues. J lost 7 bases, V lost 5 bases, and 5 bases had no gene match. CDR3 nucleotide sequence: TGTGCCAGCAGCCCTGGACAGGCGAATGAGCAGTTCTTC. It is translated as CASSPGQANEQFF.

The chain recombines TRBV7-9 with TRBJ1-1; 10 nucleotides match TRBD1. Germline lookup yields CDR1 SEHNR and CDR2 FQNEAQ (reference sequence). This CDR3 is built from 16 residues. The V gene end was trimmed by 4 bases and the J gene end by 6 bases; junction bases not matched to a gene: 11. In DNA, the CDR3 is TGTGCCAGCAGCTCGACAGGGGGCACGGTCTCGGCTGAAGCTTTCTTT. This sequence encodes CASSSTGGTVSAEAFF.